This TCR beta chain was observed in a study of control samples from healthy donors and cancer patients. Repertoires were generated with immunoSEQ multiplex PCR, while TCRdb's copy carries only in-frame clones and drops some. Of approximately 170,000 clones detected, around 90% appear once; the ten largest clones hold 1.4%. The CDR3 spans 13 residues. Per the germline V gene, CDR1 is MNHEY and CDR2 is SVGAGI. The V gene lost 4 bases and the J gene lost 4 bases, with 10 bases spanning the gap. The chain combines TRBV6-5 with TRBJ1-1; D is unclear. The sequence was obtained from a man aged 30-40 years in good health. Sequenced sample: blood. In DNA form, the CDR3 reads TGTGCCAGCAGTTTGGGTGCAGGCACTGAAGCTTTCTTT. Translated, it gives CASSLGAGTEAFF.